The rows below give T cell receptor beta chains drawn from one sample of a study of identical twins. Each CDR3 protein is one row after TCRdb ran MiXCR on the 5' RACE reads. Among under 500,000 distinct CDR3 sequences listed, 14% were seen once. The sample also formed part of further work on yellow fever vaccine responses in identical twins.

The material sequenced was CD4+ T cells sorted from blood. All receptors come from a woman aged 18 to 35 in good health. Both conserved end residues are part of each CDR3. The order of the fields is CDR3 protein, V gene, J gene.

CDR3 protein: CASSQDPDGRRGRSF; V gene: TRBV14; J gene: TRBJ2-1
CDR3 protein: CASRPGQGRGGRQFF; V gene: TRBV19; J gene: TRBJ2-1
CDR3 protein: CASSLVTGGFDEQFF; V gene: TRBV7-6; J gene: TRBJ2-1
CDR3 protein: CASSGLDSSPEMRRAPNEKLFF; V gene: TRBV6-4; J gene: TRBJ1-4
CDR3 protein: CASLGGQSITDTQYF; V gene: TRBV19; J gene: TRBJ2-3
CDR3 protein: CASSGVDGYTF; V gene: TRBV28; J gene: TRBJ1-2
CDR3 protein: CASSFRRENTGELFF; V gene: TRBV6-2/TRBV6-3; J gene: TRBJ2-2
CDR3 protein: CASSLIARVPDTQYF; V gene: TRBV28; J gene: TRBJ2-3
CDR3 protein: CASMSGRSSYEQYF; V gene: TRBV2; J gene: TRBJ2-7
CDR3 protein: CASSVGGVGPGYTF; V gene: TRBV9; J gene: TRBJ1-2
CDR3 protein: CASGGVLGETQYF; V gene: TRBV6-2/TRBV6-3; J gene: TRBJ2-5